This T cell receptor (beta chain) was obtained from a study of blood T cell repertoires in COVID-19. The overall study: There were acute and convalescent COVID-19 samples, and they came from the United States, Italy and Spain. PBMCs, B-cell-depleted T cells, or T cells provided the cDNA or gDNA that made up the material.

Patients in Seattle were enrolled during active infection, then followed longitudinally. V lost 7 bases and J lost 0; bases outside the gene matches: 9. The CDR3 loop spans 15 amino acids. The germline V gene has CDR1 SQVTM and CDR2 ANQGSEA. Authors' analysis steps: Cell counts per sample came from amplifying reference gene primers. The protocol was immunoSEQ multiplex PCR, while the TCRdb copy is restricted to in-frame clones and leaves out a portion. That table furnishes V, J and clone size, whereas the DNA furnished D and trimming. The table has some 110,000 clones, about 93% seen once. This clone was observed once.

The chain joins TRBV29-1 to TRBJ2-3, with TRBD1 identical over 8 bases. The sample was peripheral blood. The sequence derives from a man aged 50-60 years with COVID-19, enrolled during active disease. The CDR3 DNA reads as TGCAGCGCCACCTTACAGGGGGGAAGCACAGATACGCAGTATTTT. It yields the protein CSATLQGGSTDTQYF.